This T cell receptor beta chain was identified in a study of shared clonotypes between healthy human individuals. Germline V gene lookup returns CDR1 SQVTM and CDR2 ANQGSEA. Trimming removed 5 bases at V and 7 bases at J, with 23 bases between. This CDR3 region has 15 residues. CD8 memory merged CD45RO+ with CCR7-negative CD45RA+ TemRA cells. Profiling relied on immunoSEQ multiplex PCR, and the TCRdb table lists in-frame clones only, not all of them. Of about 320,000 clones listed, roughly 87% were seen once; the top ten hold 15% to 20%. The gene calls are TRBV29-1 and TRBJ1-2; the D gene is possibly TRBD1 (5 bases). This TCR came from a young man in good health. The source material was memory CD8+ T cells sorted from blood. Regarding subset: CD45RO+ cells pooled with CCR7-negative TemRA cells. The CDR3 sequence is CSVFGVEGRFGGYTF. The CDR3 nucleotides read TGCAGCGTTTTTGGCGTGGAGGGGCGGTTTGGTGGCTACACCTTC.